This T cell receptor (beta chain) was identified during a study of graft-versus-host responses after intestinal transplantation. For the study at large: All recipients were transplanted with multivisceral, liver-intestinal, or isolated intestinal grafts.

This table comes from immunoSEQ multiplex PCR, and its TCRdb copy is limited to in-frame clones, with some not included. The table lists 98,000 or so clones, more than 70% of them singletons, with roughly 1.4% in the top ten. The sequencing here drew on PBMCs, taken 255 days after intestinal transplant. The receptor was isolated from a human patient who received an intestinal transplant, so some T cells may come from the graft donor.

Here the CDR3 reads CASSSLADTQYF. CDR3 DNA sequence: TGTGCCAGCTCATCCCTAGCAGATACGCAGTATTTT. The genes are TRBV18 and TRBJ2-3; D ambiguous. Trimming removed 5 bases at V and 4 bases at J, with 7 bases between. CDR3 size: 12 residues. The germline V gene has CDR1 KGHSH and CDR2 LQKENI.